A single TCR beta chain is shown here with its context. J lost 6 bases, V lost 6 bases, and 4 bases had no gene match. The CDR3 sequence is 13 residues long. Authors' processing steps: Reference gene primer amplification yielded estimated nucleated cell counts. The assay was immunoSEQ multiplex PCR, and TCRdb's table has in-frame clones only and misses some. Clonal size and the V and J genes are those of that table, whereas D and trimming came from the DNA. The repertoire holds 160,000 or so clones, 81% seen once, with approximately 10% in the top ten. The entry originates in a study of blood T cell repertoires in COVID-19.

The chain uses TRBV12-3 or TRBV12-4 and TRBJ2-1; the match to TRBD1 covers 8 bases. The receptor comes from a man aged 60-69 years with active or convalescent COVID-19. Sequenced: peripheral blood. For the CDR3, the DNA is TGTGCCAGCAGGACGACAGGGGCCAATGAGCAGTTCTTC. Protein: CASRTTGANEQFF.